This entry lists 16 T cell receptor beta chains sequenced from one sample in a study of neoadjuvant anti-PD-1 for oral cavity cancer. Described time point: after neoadjuvant nivolumab, at surgical resection. Repertoires were generated with immunoSEQ multiplex PCR, while TCRdb's copy carries only in-frame clones and drops some. This sample yields under 25,000 clones, of which 25% to 30% are seen a single time; 15% to 20% belongs to the top ten. The specimen comprised tumor tissue, sampled after nivolumab (anti-PD-1) treatment. The receptors derive from a person aged 40-85 years with oral cavity squamous cell carcinoma.

There are a few counts of this clone. The rearrangement joins TRBV27 to TRBJ2-2; 9 bases fit TRBD1. CDR1 is MNHEY and CDR2 is SMNVEV in the germline V gene (reference sequence). The V and J ends lost 3 bases and 3 bases, in that order; junction bases with no gene match: 5. The CDR3 sequence is 16 residues long. CDR3 in amino acids: CASSFADRGYTGELFF. The CDR3 bases are TGTGCCAGCAGTTTCGCGGACAGGGGCTACACCGGGGAGCTGTTTTTT.

The chain couples TRBV14 to TRBJ2-3; D is undetermined. The CDR3 consists of 16 residues. Germline CDR1 and CDR2: SGHDN and FVKESK. With 1 base removed from V and 1 base from J, the gap between germline ends came to 12 bases. CDR3 nucleotide sequence: TGTGCCAGCAGCCAAGGGTTGCAGTTTGGCACAGATACGCAGTATTTT. Residues: CASSQGLQFGTDTQYF.

This clone was counted a few times. This chain links TRBV7-9 with TRBJ2-3; D is unresolved. The V end was cut by 0 bases, the J end by 5 bases, with 12 bases between. This CDR3 spans 15 amino acids. Per the germline V gene, CDR1 is SEHNR and CDR2 is FQNEAQ (reference sequence). Here the CDR3 reads CASSLAWMGKDTQYF. The CDR3 DNA is TGTGCCAGCAGCTTAGCATGGATGGGGAAAGATACGCAGTATTTT. The complete variable domain, with remaining parts taken from reference TRBV7-9 and TRBJ2-3, reads DTGVSQNPRHKITKRGQNVTFRCDPISEHNRLYWYRQTLGQGPEFLTYFQNEAQLEKSRLLSDRFSAERPKGSFSTLEIQRTEQGDSAMYLCASSLAWMGKDTQYFGPGTRLTVL.

The chain carries TRBV30 and TRBJ2-7, with D uncertain. The germline gives CDR1 GTSNPN, CDR2 SVGIG (reference sequence). Trimming shortened V by 0 bases and J by 7 bases, and 22 bases separated the two germline ends. This CDR3 region has 16 residues. The CDR3 DNA follows: TGTGCCTGGAGTGTTGGGATTGACACCCTCTTACGGGAGCAGTACTTC. Translation: CAWSVGIDTLLREQYF.

The chain carries TRBV2 and TRBJ2-3; unclear D gene. This CDR3 has 11 amino acids. The germline V and J ends were trimmed by 11 bases and 1 base, with 7 bases remaining between them. The V gene's germline CDR1 is SNHLY and CDR2 FYNNEI. The chain's CDR3 is CAPGRTDTQYF. The CDR3 DNA is TGTGCCCCCGGGCGCACAGATACGCAGTATTTT.

Relative to its sample, this clone is medium-sized. This chain links TRBV9 with TRBJ2-3; 9 bases are a match to TRBD1. The CDR3 consists of 17 residues. CDR1 and CDR2 (germline): SGDLS, YYNGEE. The trim removed 4 bases at V and 4 bases at J, leaving 13 bases unmatched. CDR3 nucleotides: TGTGCCAGCAGCAGGGTTCCTACAGGGGGCGGTGCAGATACGCAGTATTTT. Translating it yields CASSRVPTGGGADTQYF.

This clone was observed a few times. V is TRBV5-4 and J is TRBJ2-7, with D perhaps TRBD1 (6 bases). V gave up 4 bases and J gave up 7 bases, with 9 bases separating them. The CDR3 runs 11 residues. Germline V gene data show CDR1 as SGHNT and CDR2 as YYREEE (reference sequence). CDR3 protein: CASSAGTEQYF. In DNA, the CDR3 is TGTGCCAGCAGCGCAGGGACAGAGCAGTACTTC.

The chain has TRBV5-1 and TRBJ2-1; unclear D gene. The length of the CDR3 is 15 residues. V was shortened by 0 bases and J by 10 bases, with 17 bases between the two germline ends. The germline V gene has CDR1 SGHRS and CDR2 YFSETQ. CDR3 coding DNA: TGCGCCAGCAGCTTGGGATCAGGCCCGAATGGGGAGCAGTTCTTC. The encoded protein is CASSLGSGPNGEQFF.

In this sample, this clone turned up a few times. The rearrangement links TRBV6-1 to TRBJ1-6; TRBD1 is a possible D gene (5 bases). The CDR3 is 13 amino acids. CDR1 is MNHNS and CDR2 is SASEGT in the germline V gene. With 5 bases removed from V and 8 bases from J, the gap between germline ends came to 10 bases. CDR3 sequence: CASSSGLDSPLHF. In DNA form, the CDR3 reads TGTGCCAGCAGTTCAGGGCTCGATTCACCCCTCCACTTT.

This chain joins TRBV11-1 and TRBJ2-6; the match to TRBD1 covers 8 bases. V shed 3 bases, J shed 4 bases, and the junction held 11 bases outside the gene matches. CDR1 is SGHAT, CDR2 FQDESV, per germline (reference sequence). The CDR3 has 18 residues. The CDR3 DNA sequence: TGTGCCAGCAGCTTCCGGACAGGGCTAAGCTCCGGGGCCAACGTCCTGACTTTC. It is translated as CASSFRTGLSSGANVLTF.

J is TRBJ2-2 and V is TRBV11-2, with 8 bases matching TRBD2. The CDR3 has 16 residues. CDR1 and CDR2 from the germline V gene are SGHAT and FQNNGV. The V segment lost 5 bases and the J segment 2 bases; nucleotides outside the gene matches: 7. CDR3 nucleotides: TGTGCCAGCAGCGAAACCGGGACTAGTAACACCGGGGAGCTGTTTTTT. Translated, it gives CASSETGTSNTGELFF.

V gene TRBV27 combines with J gene TRBJ2-3; tentative D call: TRBD1 (6 bases). This CDR3 contains 15 residues. V shed 2 bases and J shed 6 bases, with 15 bases lying between them. CDR1 and CDR2 from the germline V gene are MNHEY and SMNVEV (reference sequence). Written as DNA, the CDR3 is TGTGCCAGCAGTTTAAAACCTACGAGGGGGGATACGCAGTATTTT. Its translation is CASSLKPTRGDTQYF.

This clone was counted a few times. V and J are TRBV15 and TRBJ1-3; D perhaps matches TRBD1 (5 bases). The germline V gene has CDR1 LNHNV and CDR2 YYDKDF (reference sequence). The CDR3 length is 14 residues. V lost 3 bases to trimming and J lost 0 bases, with 6 bases between them. This CDR3 reads CATSRGVSGNTIYF. The DNA for the CDR3 is TGTGCCACCAGCAGGGGGGTCTCTGGAAACACCATATATTTT.

This chain links TRBV6-1 with TRBJ2-2, with 7 nucleotides matching TRBD2. Germline-derived CDR1 and CDR2 are MNHNS and SASEGT. Losses at the gene ends were 8 bases for V and 6 bases for J; bases not matched to a gene: 3. This CDR3 spans 12 amino acids. CDR3 amino acids: CASVGGPGELFF. The CDR3 nucleotides read TGTGCCAGCGTGGGAGGGCCCGGGGAGCTGTTTTTT.

This clone has just a few counts. The chain combines TRBV2 with TRBJ2-6; D remains ambiguous. CDR3 length equals 13 residues. The V gene's germline CDR1 is SNHLY and CDR2 FYNNEI. Trimming removed 8 bases from V and 3 bases from J, with 8 bases in between. CDR3: CASLGFGANVLTF. DNA for the CDR3: TGTGCCAGCCTGGGCTTTGGGGCCAACGTCCTGACTTTC.

This sequence joins TRBV5-1 and TRBJ1-1; D uncertain. Trimming stripped 2 bases from V and 5 bases from J, with 13 bases between. Germline V CDR1 and CDR2: SGHRS, YFSETQ. CDR3 length equals 14 residues. As DNA, the CDR3 is TGCGCCAGCAGCTTCGGTGGTGAGGGTACTGAAGCTTTCTTT. Protein product: CASSFGGEGTEAFF.